The next 2 T cell receptor beta chains were all read from a single sample in a study of blood T cells in healthy people across ages. The use of a sample-barcoded 5' primer and a J-beta primer mix characterized a second PCR of 7 to 11 cycles. TCRdb reanalysed the 5' RACE reads using MiXCR and keeps one entry per CDR3 protein. The data show approximately 1,000,000 distinct CDR3 sequences, less than 50% seen once. Material for sequencing was blood. The receptors were gathered from an older woman in good health.

In its sample, this clonotype was seen once. The chain links TRBV5-1 to TRBJ1-1; possibly TRBD1 for D (6 bases). The germline V gene has CDR1 SGHRS and CDR2 YFSETQ. This CDR3 comprises 14 residues. The V and J ends lost 5 bases and 1 base respectively, with 12 bases between them. CDR3 in amino acids: CASRTGTSNTEAFF. As DNA, the CDR3 is TGCGCCAGCAGGACCGGGACATCGAACACTGAAGCTTTCTTT.

This clonotype occurred once. The chain couples TRBV7-9 to TRBJ2-1, with 14 bases identical to TRBD2. The CDR3 length is 15 residues. The J segment lost 8 bases and the V segment lost 5 bases, leaving 5 bases of the junction unmatched. Germline V CDR1 and CDR2: SEHNR, FQNEAQ (reference sequence). In DNA form, the CDR3 reads TGTGCCAGCAGCATAGGGACTAGCGGGAGTTATGAGCAGTTCTTC. This gives the protein CASSIGTSGSYEQFF.